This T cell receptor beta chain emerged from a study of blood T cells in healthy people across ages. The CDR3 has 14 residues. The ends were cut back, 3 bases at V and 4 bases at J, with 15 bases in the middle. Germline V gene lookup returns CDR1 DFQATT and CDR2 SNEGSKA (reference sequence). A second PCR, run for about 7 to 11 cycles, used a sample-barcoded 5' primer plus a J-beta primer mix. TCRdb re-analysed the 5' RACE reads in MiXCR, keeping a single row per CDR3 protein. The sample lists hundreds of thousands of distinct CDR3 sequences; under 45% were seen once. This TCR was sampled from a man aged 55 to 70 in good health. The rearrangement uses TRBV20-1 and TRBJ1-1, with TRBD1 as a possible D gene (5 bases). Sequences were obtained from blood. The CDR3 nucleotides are TGCAGTGCTAGGCCCGGGGGGGGGAGCACTGAAGCTTTCTTT. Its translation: CSARPGGGSTEAFF.